The source of this TCR beta chain is a study of shared clonotypes between healthy human individuals. General observations from the study: Generally, naive subsets (rather than memory subsets) showed larger estimated richness. It was observed that approximately 5% of naive CD4 clonotypes were shared across a few donors.

Germline V lookup: CDR1 LNHDA, CDR2 SQIVND (reference sequence). V gave up 4 bases and J gave up 0 bases, with 19 bases separating them. The CDR3 extends over 18 amino acids. Remarks on this clone: Its specificity is unknown.

TCRdb's table, derived via immunoSEQ multiplex PCR, lists solely in-frame clones and lacks some. The table shows some 1.5 million clones, with more than 95% occurring only once. V and J are TRBV19 and TRBJ1-5, with no clear D. Sequencing was done on a sample of naive CD4+ T cells sorted from blood. Subset here: CD45RA+ positively selected. This sequence originates from a man younger than 40 in good health. The CDR3 DNA follows: TGTGCCAGTAGTACCATCATACAGTGGTCCCTTAGCAATCAGCCCCAGCATTTT. Its translation is CASSTIIQWSLSNQPQHF.